Listed here are 10 T cell receptor beta chains from one sample, sequenced in a study of T-cell memory formation after mild COVID-19. TCRdb independently ran MiXCR on the 5' RACE reads; one entry per CDR3 protein. The table records 470,000 or so distinct CDR3 sequences, roughly 20% of them present only once. Sequenced material: PBMCs or a T cell subset sorted from them (not recorded which). These receptors all come from an adult woman who had mild COVID-19 (a few samples of this study predate the infection). Cell type and time point are not known.

The chain carries TRBV11-2 and TRBJ1-1, with 7 nucleotides matching TRBD1. CDR3 length: 13 residues. From germline, CDR1 is SGHAT and CDR2 FQNNGV. The V gene end was trimmed by 7 bases and the J gene end by 2 bases; junction bases not matched to a gene: 4. This chain's CDR3 is CASKKGANTEAFF. CDR3 nucleotide sequence: TGTGCCAGCAAGAAGGGGGCTAACACTGAAGCTTTCTTT.

This clonotype was detected only a few times. The chain carries TRBV14 and TRBJ2-2; 9 bases are shared with TRBD2. The trim removed 0 bases at V and 4 bases at J, leaving 6 bases unmatched. Germline V gene data show CDR1 as SGHDN and CDR2 as FVKESK. This CDR3 contains 17 residues. In nucleotides, the CDR3 is TGTGCCAGCAGCCAAGAGAATAGCGGGGGATTCACCGGGGAGCTGTTTTTT. Protein sequence: CASSQENSGGFTGELFF.

There are a few counts of this clonotype. The chain joins TRBV7-9 to TRBJ1-5, with D maybe TRBD1 (5 bases). This CDR3 is 18 amino acids long. The germline gives CDR1 SEHNR, CDR2 FQNEAQ (reference sequence). V was trimmed by 3 bases and J by 2 bases, leaving 20 bases between them. The CDR3 DNA reads TGTGCCAGCAGCTTGAGTGGCTCGGGGGGTAATGGCAATCAGCCCCAGCATTTT. It encodes CASSLSGSGGNGNQPQHF.

V is TRBV19 and J is TRBJ1-2; D call uncertain. CDR1 is LNHDA and CDR2 is SQIVND in the germline V gene (reference sequence). V was cut by 3 bases and J by 6 bases, with 5 bases left in between. CDR3 length equals 11 residues. For the CDR3, the DNA is TGTGCCAGTAGTATTTTCCATGGCTACACCTTC. Translation: CASSIFHGYTF.

The J gene is TRBJ2-3, the V gene TRBV10-3; TRBD2 matches 8 bases. CDR1 ENHRY and CDR2 SYGVKD come from the germline V gene. After removal of 0 bases from V and 2 bases from J, the junction contained 7 bases not matched to a gene. The CDR3 contains 17 residues. This CDR3 is CAISESTGSGVTDTQYF. The CDR3 coding sequence is TGTGCCATCAGTGAGTCGACTGGTAGCGGGGTCACAGATACGCAGTATTTT.

The V and J genes are TRBV29-1 and TRBJ2-3; no definite D call. CDR1 and CDR2 (germline): SQVTM, ANQGSEA. The V end lost 7 bases, the J end lost 1 base, and 9 bases lay between the germline ends. CDR3 size: 12 residues. The CDR3 sequence is CSASLGTDTQYF. CDR3 bases: TGCAGCGCCTCATTGGGCACAGATACGCAGTATTTT.

V is TRBV3-1 and J is TRBJ1-6; unclear D gene. The CDR3 spans 12 residues. Germline lookup yields CDR1 LGHDT and CDR2 YNNKEL (reference sequence). Between the trimmed V and J ends, which lost 4 bases and 10 bases, there was a span of 8 bases. In DNA form, the CDR3 reads TGTGCCAGCAGCCCCTGGCAATCACCCCTCCACTTT. Amino acids: CASSPWQSPLHF.

This clonotype was detected a few times. V and J are TRBV6-5 and TRBJ2-2; 12 nucleotides line up with TRBD2. The CDR3 spans 15 residues. The trim removed 7 bases at V and 2 bases at J, leaving 2 bases unmatched. Germline values: CDR1 MNHEY, CDR2 SVGAGI. The DNA for the CDR3 is TGTGCCAGCACGGGACTAGCGGGCAACACCGGGGAGCTGTTTTTT. Its protein product is CASTGLAGNTGELFF.

V gene TRBV7-9 combines with J gene TRBJ2-7; D possibly uses TRBD1 or TRBD2 (6 bases each). CDR1 is SEHNR and CDR2 is FQNEAQ in the germline V gene (reference sequence). V shed 8 bases and J shed 6 bases, with 8 bases lying between them. The CDR3 length is 10 residues. For the CDR3, the DNA is TGTGCCAGCGGAGGGGGCGAGCAGTACTTC. Its translation is CASGGGEQYF. The variable domain in full, with the rest retrieved from reference TRBV7-9 and TRBJ2-7, is DTGVSQNPRHKITKRGQNVTFRCDPISEHNRLYWYRQTLGQGPEFLTYFQNEAQLEKSRLLSDRFSAERPKGSFSTLEIQRTEQGDSAMYLCASGGGEQYFGPGTRLTVT.

This clonotype has only a few counts. The chain is built from TRBV20-1 and TRBJ1-5, with unresolved D. With 3 bases removed from V and 3 bases from J, the gap between germline ends came to 12 bases. Germline V gene data show CDR1 as DFQATT and CDR2 as SNEGSKA (reference sequence). The CDR3 spans 14 residues. This CDR3 is CSASGQLLNQPQHF. The CDR3 DNA follows: TGCAGTGCTAGTGGGCAGCTCCTCAATCAGCCCCAGCATTTT.